Following are 21 T cell receptor beta chains from one sample sequenced in a study of T cell responses to AZD1222 COVID-19 vaccine. Only in-frame clones appear in the TCRdb table, and some are missing; sequencing was by immunoSEQ multiplex PCR. The table has around 95,000 clones, 87% seen once. The sample consisted of peripheral blood, taken on day 0 of AZD1222 vaccination. The receptor source for this set is an adult in good health.

The table lists this clone with a count of one. The chain recombines TRBV9 with TRBJ1-1; TRBD1 matches 7 bases. With V trimmed by 1 base and J by 4 bases, 10 bases remained unmatched. CDR1 is SGDLS and CDR2 is YYNGEE in the germline V gene. The CDR3 length is 16 residues. CDR3 loop: CASSVSLAGGPTEAFF. CDR3 coding DNA: TGTGCCAGCAGCGTATCCCTCGCAGGGGGTCCCACTGAAGCTTTCTTT.

This chain joins TRBV24-1 and TRBJ2-3; no reliable D call. Germline assignment: CDR1 KGHDR and CDR2 SFDVKD. Trimming removed 7 bases from V and 4 bases from J, with 8 bases in between. This CDR3 has 12 amino acids. The CDR3 here is CATRSDADTQYF. In DNA form, the CDR3 reads TGTGCCACCAGAAGTGACGCAGATACGCAGTATTTT.

The chain joins TRBV6-6 to TRBJ1-1, with TRBD1 matching over 7 bases. J was trimmed by 4 bases and V by 5 bases; bases with no gene match: 4. The CDR3 runs 13 residues. The germline V gene encodes CDR1 MNHNY and CDR2 SVGAGI (reference sequence). CDR3 amino acids: CASSPDRATEAFF. The CDR3 DNA follows: TGTGCCAGCAGTCCTGACAGGGCCACTGAAGCTTTCTTT.

V and J are TRBV10-1 and TRBJ1-5; 7 nucleotides match TRBD1. Germline V gene sequence: CDR1 WNHNN, CDR2 SYGVQD (reference sequence). CDR3 size: 14 residues. Trimming at V came to 4 bases and at J to 4 bases, leaving 4 bases not matched to a gene. The CDR3 coding sequence is TGCGCCAGCAGTGTCCGGGACAGTAATCAGCCCCAGCATTTT. It encodes CASSVRDSNQPQHF.

The CDR3: CASSEAGAFRGPLHF. DNA for the CDR3: TGTGCCAGCAGTGAAGCAGGGGCGTTTAGGGGACCCCTCCACTTT. V is TRBV6-1 and J is TRBJ1-6, with a weak D call TRBD1 (5 bases). Germline-derived CDR1 and CDR2 are MNHNS and SASEGT. The CDR3 extends over 15 amino acids. Trimming stripped 0 bases from V and 12 bases from J, with 15 bases between.

The rearrangement uses TRBV9 and TRBJ1-2, with TRBD1 matching over 10 bases. The germline CDR1 and CDR2 sequences are SGDLS and YYNGEE. V trimming: 3 bases; J trimming: 4 bases; junction bases outside the gene matches: 9. The CDR3 extends over 16 amino acids. The CDR3 sequence is CASSGDRGGKSYGYTF. CDR3 bases: TGTGCCAGCAGCGGGGACAGGGGAGGGAAGAGCTATGGCTACACCTTC.

The V gene is TRBV5-5, the J gene TRBJ2-7, with D possibly matching TRBD1 (6 bases). The CDR3 sequence is 17 residues long. V gave up 4 bases and J gave up 0 bases, with 20 bases separating them. The germline V gene encodes CDR1 SGHKS and CDR2 YYEKEE (reference sequence). CDR3 loop: CASSAGPVGQFSYEQYF. CDR3 DNA sequence: TGTGCCAGCAGCGCCGGTCCAGTTGGACAGTTCTCCTACGAGCAGTACTTC.

The J gene is TRBJ1-3, the V gene TRBV6-5; 7 nucleotides agree with TRBD1. Trimming took 4 bases from V and 4 from J; bases not matched to a gene: 10. CDR1 and CDR2 from the germline V gene are MNHEY and SVGAGI. The CDR3 covers 16 residues. The DNA for the CDR3 is TGTGCCAGCAGTTCTTCCCCAACAGGGGTGGGAAACACCATATATTTT. It codes for CASSSSPTGVGNTIYF.

The genes are TRBV5-4 and TRBJ2-2; D is possibly TRBD1 or TRBD2 (5 bases each). The CDR3 consists of 15 residues. Germline CDR1 is SGHNT and CDR2 is YYREEE (reference sequence). Trimming removed 4 bases at V and 4 bases at J, with 14 bases between. CDR3 protein: CASSLSGTATGELFF. Here the CDR3 DNA reads TGTGCCAGCAGCCTCTCCGGGACCGCCACCGGGGAGCTGTTTTTT.

The J gene is TRBJ2-4, the V gene TRBV5-8; D is perhaps TRBD2 (6 bases). The ends were cut back, 5 bases at V and 9 bases at J, with 18 bases in the middle. Germline-derived CDR1 and CDR2 are SGHTS and YDEGEE. This CDR3 is built from 14 residues. The CDR3 sequence: CASSKGLTVGIQYF. The CDR3 region has the DNA TGTGCCAGCAGTAAGGGACTGACGGTAGGCATTCAGTACTTC.

This chain links TRBV5-1 with TRBJ2-1; TRBD1 matches 10 bases. V trimming: 4 bases; J trimming: 6 bases; junction bases outside the gene matches: 4. Germline V lookup: CDR1 SGHRS, CDR2 YFSETQ. The CDR3 spans 14 residues. CDR3 DNA: TGCGCCAGCAGCGCCCGGGACAGGGGCAATGAGCAGTTCTTC. Protein sequence: CASSARDRGNEQFF. The full variable domain, its missing parts supplied by reference TRBV5-1 and TRBJ2-1, is KAGVTQTPRYLIKTRGQQVTLSCSPISGHRSVSWYQQTPGQGLQFLFEYFSETQRNKGNFPGRFSGRQFSNSRSEMNVSTLELGDSALYLCASSARDRGNEQFFGPGTRLTVL.

This chain joins TRBV11-3 and TRBJ2-3; D perhaps matches TRBD2 (6 bases). V was cut by 5 bases and J by 6 bases, with 15 bases left in between. Germline loops: CDR1 SGHNT, CDR2 YENEEA. This CDR3 is 14 amino acids long. CDR3 region: CASSRSSRGDTQYF. As DNA, the CDR3 is TGTGCCAGCAGCCGCTCCTCCCGGGGGGATACGCAGTATTTT.

The gene calls are TRBV7-7 and TRBJ2-3, with D hard to call. The CDR3 sequence is 13 residues long. Germline V lookup: CDR1 SSHAT, CDR2 FNYEAQ (reference sequence). Trimming shortened V by 2 bases and J by 3 bases, and 6 bases separated the two germline ends. The CDR3 DNA is TGTGCCAGCAGCTTAACTGAAACAGATACGCAGTATTTT. Translation: CASSLTETDTQYF.

This clone was seen just once. This rearrangement joins TRBV7-8 to TRBJ2-7; D is unclear. Germline CDR1 reads SGHVS; CDR2 reads FQNEAQ. V gave up 3 bases and J gave up 4 bases, with 7 bases separating them. This CDR3 has 12 residues. Written as DNA, the CDR3 is TGTGCCAGCAGCTTTTGGGGTTACGAGCAGTACTTC. This sequence encodes CASSFWGYEQYF.

This clone was observed once. CDR3 sequence (DNA): TGTGCCAGCAGTGGGCCGGGACAGCAAGCTTTCTTT. It is translated as CASSGPGQQAFF. This sequence joins TRBV12-3 or TRBV12-4 and TRBJ1-1; 7 bases are a match to TRBD1. The CDR3 length is 12 residues. J was trimmed by 9 bases and V by 5 bases; bases with no gene match: 6.

The chain links TRBV3-1 (or the pseudogene TRBV3-2) to TRBJ1-2; D gene unclear. This CDR3 contains 12 residues. V was trimmed by 4 bases and J by 4 bases, leaving 7 bases between them. In germline, CDR1 is LGHDT, CDR2 YNNKEL (reference sequence). This chain's CDR3 is CASSRAPYGYTF. The CDR3 bases are TGTGCCAGCAGCCGGGCTCCCTATGGCTACACCTTC.

This rearrangement joins TRBV5-1 to TRBJ1-5; TRBD1 matches 7 bases. V trimming: 4 bases; J trimming: 0 bases; junction bases outside the gene matches: 4. The CDR3 has 15 amino acids. Germline V gene sequence: CDR1 SGHRS, CDR2 YFSETQ. This chain's CDR3 is CASSMGTDSNQPQHF. The CDR3 nucleotides are TGCGCCAGCAGCATGGGGACAGATAGCAATCAGCCCCAGCATTTT.

V is TRBV29-1 and J is TRBJ2-7; 9 bases align to TRBD1. The ends lost 3 bases at V and 5 bases at J; junction bases unmatched: 5. CDR3 length: 13 residues. Germline V gene lookup returns CDR1 SQVTM and CDR2 ANQGSEA. This chain's CDR3 is CSVDGQGKDEQYF. The CDR3, as DNA: TGCAGCGTTGATGGACAGGGGAAGGACGAGCAGTACTTC.

The V call is TRBV4-1, the J call TRBJ2-7; TRBD1 agrees at 10 bases. The germline V gene has CDR1 MGHRA and CDR2 YSYEKL. V was pared by 2 bases and J by 5 bases, with 6 bases of the junction left unmatched. This CDR3 has 15 residues. DNA of the CDR3: TGCGCCAGCAGCCAACGGACAGGGGGGTGGAACGAGCAGTACTTC. This gives the protein CASSQRTGGWNEQYF.

The J gene is TRBJ2-7, the V gene TRBV11-2; 9 bases line up with TRBD1. This CDR3 spans 14 amino acids. Losses at the gene ends were 4 bases for V and 3 bases for J; bases not matched to a gene: 4. Germline-derived CDR1 and CDR2 are SGHAT and FQNNGV. The CDR3 bases are TGTGCCAGCAGCTGGACAGGGGATATCTACGAGCAGTACTTC. The encoded protein is CASSWTGDIYEQYF.

This clone was seen once. The chain carries TRBV2 and TRBJ2-7; D is possibly TRBD1 or TRBD2 (6 bases each). Germline V gene data show CDR1 as SNHLY and CDR2 as FYNNEI. This CDR3 region has 15 residues. Trimming removed 5 bases from V and 3 bases from J, with 17 bases in between. The CDR3 region is CASSYREETVYEQYF. The DNA for the CDR3 is TGTGCCAGCAGTTACAGGGAGGAGACAGTCTACGAGCAGTACTTC.